The 17 T cell receptor beta chains reported below all come from one sample, sequenced in a study of chemoradiotherapy in HPV16-positive cancers. This table comes from immunoSEQ multiplex PCR, and its TCRdb copy is limited to in-frame clones, with some not included. This table holds about 68,000 clones, about 90% found once. Sequencing was performed on blood, taken from a patient who underwent chemoradiotherapy. All receptors derive from a human donor with HPV-associated anogenital cancer.

The rearrangement uses TRBV7-9 and TRBJ1-1, with a weak D call TRBD1 (6 bases). There are 14 residues in the CDR3. Germline assignment: CDR1 SEHNR and CDR2 FQNEAQ (reference sequence). V was pared by 6 bases and J by 4 bases, with 15 bases between. The CDR3, as DNA: TGTGCCAGCAGACGACTACAGGGTGGCACTGAAGCTTTCTTT. Protein sequence: CASRRLQGGTEAFF.

A few counts support this clone. The chain uses TRBV7-9 and TRBJ1-5; a possible D gene is TRBD1 (5 bases). Germline CDR1 SEHNR, CDR2 FQNEAQ (reference sequence). CDR3 length equals 16 residues. With 5 bases removed from V and 3 bases from J, the gap between germline ends came to 17 bases. The DNA of the CDR3 is TGTGCCAGCAGCCAGGACACGGCCCATCCCAATCAGCCCCAGCATTTT. Amino acid sequence: CASSQDTAHPNQPQHF.

The rearrangement links TRBV7-2 to TRBJ2-3; 7 nucleotides align to TRBD2. The J segment lost 0 bases and the V segment lost 5 bases, leaving 5 bases of the junction unmatched. The CDR3 runs 15 residues. Germline V gene data show CDR1 as SGHTA and CDR2 as FQGNSA. The CDR3 protein is CASSPLGGSTDTQYF. In nucleotides, the CDR3 is TGTGCCAGCAGCCCCCTGGGGGGGAGCACAGATACGCAGTATTTT. Drawing the rest from reference TRBV7-2 and TRBJ2-3, the complete variable domain is GAGVSQSPSNKVTEKGKDVELRCDPISGHTALYWYRQSLGQGLEFLIYFQGNSAPDKSGLPSDRFSAERTGGSVSTLTIQRTQQEDSAVYLCASSPLGGSTDTQYFGPGTRLTVL.

The chain's CDR3 is CATQAGGWDYGYTF. CDR3 in DNA: TGTGCCACCCAAGCGGGGGGCTGGGACTATGGCTACACCTTC. This chain uses TRBV10-3 with TRBJ1-2, with a possible D match to TRBD1 (6 bases). From germline, CDR1 is ENHRY and CDR2 SYGVKD. The V and J ends lost 10 bases and 3 bases respectively, with 18 bases between them. The CDR3 spans 14 residues.

The V call is TRBV4-2, the J call TRBJ2-1; 8 bases map to TRBD2. The germline V gene encodes CDR1 LGHNA and CDR2 YNFKEQ. J gave up 6 bases and V 2 bases, and 6 bases lay outside the gene matches. The length of the CDR3 is 15 residues. CDR3 bases: TGTGCCAGCAGCCAACAAAAGGCGGGAGGCAATGAGCAGTTCTTC. Its protein is CASSQQKAGGNEQFF.

The rearrangement uses TRBV7-2 and TRBJ2-7; D possibly corresponds to TRBD2 (6 bases). From germline, CDR1 is SGHTA and CDR2 FQGNSA. The CDR3 length is 13 residues. The germline V and J ends were trimmed by 5 bases and 5 bases, with 13 bases remaining between them. CDR3 sequence reads: CASSVRTTDEQYF. CDR3 DNA: TGTGCCAGCAGCGTTAGGACTACGGACGAGCAGTACTTC.

This clone was seen just once. This chain joins TRBV6-5 and TRBJ1-1, with TRBD1 as a possible D gene (6 bases). Trimming cost V 2 bases and J 3 bases, with 7 bases left between them. Germline CDR1 reads MNHEY; CDR2 reads SVGAGI. The CDR3 is 13 amino acids. CDR3 coding DNA: TGTGCCAGCAGTTACGGACAGTACACTGAAGCTTTCTTT. The encoded protein is CASSYGQYTEAFF.

The chain has TRBV2 and TRBJ1-4; D not certain. Germline loops: CDR1 SNHLY, CDR2 FYNNEI. The CDR3 sequence is 14 residues long. Trimming stripped 2 bases from V and 5 bases from J, with 9 bases between. CDR3 nucleotide sequence: TGTGCCAGCAGTGAAAGGTCAGCCAATGAAAAACTGTTTTTT. As protein: CASSERSANEKLFF.

The J gene is TRBJ2-7, the V gene TRBV11-2; 7 nucleotides agree with TRBD2. The CDR3 is made up of 14 amino acids. Germline V CDR1 and CDR2: SGHAT, FQNNGV. The junction had 2 bases not matched to a gene; V was cut back by 0 bases and J by 3 bases. CDR3 residues: CASSLEPSGYEQYF. DNA for the CDR3: TGTGCCAGCAGCTTAGAGCCTAGCGGCTACGAGCAGTACTTC.

V is TRBV6-5 and J is TRBJ2-3; D uncertain. V lost 5 bases and J 3 bases, leaving 3 bases between the germline ends. CDR3 length: 11 residues. The germline V gene encodes CDR1 MNHEY and CDR2 SVGAGI. CDR3 amino acids: CASSVTDTQYF. CDR3 DNA sequence: TGTGCCAGCAGTGTAACAGATACGCAGTATTTT.

The chain's CDR3 is CASSLKGFNTEAFF. Written as DNA, the CDR3 is TGTGCCAGCAGTTTAAAAGGATTCAACACTGAAGCTTTCTTT. V is TRBV27 and J is TRBJ1-1; D unresolved. This CDR3 is 14 amino acids long. Germline assignment: CDR1 MNHEY and CDR2 SMNVEV (reference sequence). V dropped 2 bases and J dropped 2 bases, with 9 bases sitting between them.

The V and J genes are TRBV5-6 and TRBJ1-5, with TRBD1 matching 9 bases. The length of the CDR3 is 16 residues. Unmatched junction bases numbered 15, after V lost 3 bases and J lost 11 bases. Germline V gives CDR1 SGHDT, CDR2 YYEEEE. The CDR3 spells CASSSHRVGQGAAQHF. CDR3 DNA: TGTGCCAGCAGCTCCCATCGTGTGGGACAGGGAGCCGCCCAGCATTTT.

J is TRBJ2-7 and V is TRBV7-9; TRBD2 might be the D (5 bases). Germline values: CDR1 SEHNR, CDR2 FQNEAQ (reference sequence). This CDR3 comprises 12 residues. The V end was cut by 3 bases, the J end by 6 bases, with 9 bases between. CDR3 DNA: TGTGCCAGCAGCTTGGCCGGGGTCGAGCAGTACTTC. Protein sequence: CASSLAGVEQYF.

The J gene is TRBJ1-5, the V gene TRBV6-1; 7 positions match TRBD1. Germline V gene lookup returns CDR1 MNHNS and CDR2 SASEGT. The CDR3 contains 18 residues. The trim removed 4 bases at V and 2 bases at J, leaving 14 bases unmatched. The CDR3 sequence is CASSVAGQPFFGNQPQHF. CDR3 sequence (DNA): TGTGCCAGCAGTGTAGCGGGACAGCCTTTTTTTGGCAATCAGCCCCAGCATTTT.

This chain uses TRBV28 with TRBJ2-4; tentatively, D is TRBD1 (6 bases). Trimming removed 6 bases from V and 7 bases from J, with 16 bases in between. Germline V gene data show CDR1 as MDHEN and CDR2 as SYDVKM. CDR3 size: 14 residues. The CDR3: CASSKQGNRNIQYF. CDR3 sequence (DNA): TGTGCCAGCAGCAAACAGGGTAATAGGAACATTCAGTACTTC. The full variable domain, completed using reference TRBV28 and TRBJ2-4, is DVKVTQSSRYLVKRTGEKVFLECVQDMDHENMFWYRQDPGLGLRLIYFSYDVKMKEKGDIPEGYSVSREKKERFSLILESASTNQTSMYLCASSKQGNRNIQYFGAGTRLSVL.

This rearrangement joins TRBV15 to TRBJ1-2, with D maybe TRBD1 (5 bases). Between the trimmed V and J ends, which lost 0 bases and 8 bases, there was a span of 16 bases. The V gene's germline CDR1 is LNHNV and CDR2 YYDKDF (reference sequence). The CDR3 is made up of 15 amino acids. CDR3 nucleotide sequence: TGTGCCACCAGCAGAGAGGGGCAGGGCTGGGGCGGCTACACCTTC. Translated, it gives CATSREGQGWGGYTF.

This chain uses TRBV7-9 with TRBJ1-5; 10 bases are a match to TRBD1. The junction had 6 bases not matched to a gene; V was cut back by 5 bases and J by 5 bases. The length of the CDR3 is 15 residues. Germline lookup yields CDR1 SEHNR and CDR2 FQNEAQ (reference sequence). The CDR3 bases are TGTGCCAGCAGCCAAGGGACAGGGGTTCATCAGCCCCAGCATTTT. Amino acid sequence: CASSQGTGVHQPQHF.